The 27 T cell receptor beta chains presented below share a single source sample, sequenced in a study of CD8+CD57+ T cells in acquired aplastic anemia. Patients selected for sequencing had displayed CD8+CD57+ cell expansion by flow cytometry. TCR beta VDJ and CDR3 profiling used genomic DNA as template. MiXCR was run by TCRdb on the reads, yielding one entry per CDR3 protein. The sample lists 200,000 to 250,000 distinct CDR3 sequences, roughly 45% occurring once. The source material was sorted CD4+, CD8+, or CD8+CD57+ T cells (not recorded which) from PBMCs. The receptors stem from a human donor with aplastic anemia.

This clonotype was picked up one time. The V and J genes are TRBV5-5 and TRBJ1-1, with TRBD1 identical over 10 bases. Unmatched junction bases numbered 4, after V lost 3 bases and J lost 5 bases. Germline V gene data show CDR1 as SGHKS and CDR2 as YYEKEE (reference sequence). This CDR3 is 14 amino acids long. This CDR3 is CASSWGQGRTEAFF. In nucleotides, the CDR3 is TGTGCCAGCAGCTGGGGACAGGGGAGAACTGAAGCTTTCTTT.

This clonotype has ten or more counts. The CDR3 DNA sequence: TGTGCCAGCAGTTTCGGAGGTTACTACGAGCAGTACTTC. Amino acids: CASSFGGYYEQYF. V is TRBV12-3 or TRBV12-4 and J is TRBJ2-7; D is perhaps TRBD2 (5 bases). This CDR3 has 13 amino acids. The V end lost 3 bases, the J end lost 3 bases, and 9 bases lay between the germline ends.

This clonotype was seen repeatedly, ten times or more. The chain recombines TRBV5-1 with TRBJ2-7; 10 bases agree with TRBD1. Germline CDR1 and CDR2: SGHRS and YFSETQ. J was trimmed by 5 bases and V by 0 bases; bases with no gene match: 8. There are 16 residues in the CDR3. This chain's CDR3 is CASSLEVWDRGHEQYF. CDR3 DNA: TGCGCCAGCAGCTTGGAGGTTTGGGACAGGGGCCACGAGCAGTACTTC.

The chain couples TRBV15 to TRBJ1-4, with D tentatively TRBD1 (5 bases). Trimming stripped 0 bases from V and 8 bases from J, with 10 bases between. Per germline, CDR1 LNHNV and CDR2 YYDKDF (reference sequence). CDR3 length: 14 amino acids. The CDR3 loop reads CATSRDRVGEKLFF. The CDR3 DNA sequence: TGTGCCACCAGCAGAGACAGGGTAGGCGAAAAACTGTTTTTT.

This clonotype was detected many times. The chain carries TRBV5-6 and TRBJ2-1, with 9 bases aligning to TRBD1. Germline CDR1 and CDR2: SGHDT and YYEEEE. This CDR3 comprises 15 residues. Trimming took 5 bases from V and 8 from J; bases not matched to a gene: 11. The CDR3 coding sequence is TGTGCCAGCAGTAATGCCGGGACAGGGTTCTATGAGCAGTTCTTC. Translating gives CASSNAGTGFYEQFF.

This clonotype showed up many times. This sequence joins TRBV20-1 and TRBJ1-2; D unclear. The germline V and J ends were trimmed by 2 bases and 5 bases, with 15 bases remaining between them. This CDR3 contains 14 residues. Germline V lookup: CDR1 DFQATT, CDR2 SNEGSKA (reference sequence). The chain's CDR3 is CSARPRRVGYGYTF. CDR3 coding DNA: TGCAGTGCTAGACCCAGGAGGGTTGGGTATGGCTACACCTTC.

In regard to this clonotype: This CDR3 fails to terminate in the conserved phenylalanine or tryptophan, so it likely reflects a read error. This sequence joins TRBV10-3 and TRBJ2-5; 9 nucleotides agree with TRBD2. CDR1 is ENHRY and CDR2 is SYGVKD in the germline V gene. CDR3 length: 16 residues. J was trimmed by 3 bases and V by 10 bases; bases with no gene match: 15. The DNA for the CDR3 is TGTGCCAGCAGCAGAGCGGGGGGCCACGCCGAAGAGACCCAGTACTCC. Encoded protein: CASSRAGGHAEETQYS.

This clonotype was observed a few times. The chain couples TRBV20-1 to TRBJ2-7; 9 bases agree with TRBD1. Trimming took 6 bases from V and 5 from J; bases not matched to a gene: 8. The CDR3 spans 13 residues. The V gene's germline CDR1 is DFQATT and CDR2 SNEGSKA (reference sequence). DNA of the CDR3: TGCAGTGCCTCGGAGGACAGGGGCCACGAGCAGTACTTC. Translated, it gives CSASEDRGHEQYF.

As concerns this clonotype: One end of the junction varies from germline; a read error may be responsible. The CDR3 region has the DNA TGTACCAGTGAGGGTGGGTCGGACACTGAAGCTTTCTTT. Translation gives CTSEGGSDTEAFF. The chain recombines TRBV19 with TRBJ1-1; D not certain. CDR3 length: 13 residues. Per the germline V gene, CDR1 is LNHDA and CDR2 is SQIVND (reference sequence).

A remark on this clonotype: Because it lacks the conserved phenylalanine or tryptophan at the end, this CDR3 is likely a read error. J is TRBJ1-6 and V is TRBV2; D gene unclear. CDR3 length: 14 residues. CDR1 is SNHLY and CDR2 is FYNNEI in the germline V gene. Trimming removed 6 bases at V and 5 bases at J, with 11 bases between. CDR3 sequence reads: CASSPGSNNSPLHL. The CDR3 region has the DNA TGTGCCAGCAGCCCCGGGTCAAATAATTCACCCCTCCACCTT.

This clonotype was detected ten times or more. The chain couples TRBV3-1 to TRBJ2-3, with 7 bases lining up with TRBD1. This CDR3 spans 16 amino acids. Germline V gene data show CDR1 as LGHDT and CDR2 as YNNKEL (reference sequence). V shed 2 bases, J shed 7 bases, and the junction held 12 bases outside the gene matches. CDR3 sequence (DNA): TGTGCCAGCAGCCAAAATCGGGGCAGGGGGTCGAATACGCAGTATTTT. Its translation is CASSQNRGRGSNTQYF.

This clonotype has a single count. The chain links TRBV2 to TRBJ1-2; D gene uncertain. The V gene lost 5 bases and the J gene lost 9 bases, with 10 bases spanning the gap. CDR1 is SNHLY and CDR2 is FYNNEI in the germline V gene. The CDR3 length is 11 residues. The CDR3 spells CASSLGMSYTF. The DNA of the CDR3 is TGTGCCAGCAGTTTGGGGATGAGCTACACCTTC.

The CDR3 region is CASSQQGGARYEQYF. The CDR3 DNA reads as TGTGCCAGTAGTCAACAGGGGGGGGCAAGATACGAGCAGTACTTC. This sequence joins TRBV19 and TRBJ2-7; weak D call: TRBD1 (8 bases). V was clipped by 5 bases and J by 4 bases, with 18 bases between them. The germline CDR1 and CDR2 sequences are LNHDA and SQIVND (reference sequence). The CDR3 consists of 15 residues.

The chain carries TRBV30 and TRBJ2-5, with TRBD1 matching 10 bases. From germline, CDR1 is GTSNPN and CDR2 SVGIG (reference sequence). Germline trimming cut 3 bases from V and 4 bases from J; bases unmatched to any gene: 5. The CDR3 has 14 amino acids. For the CDR3, the DNA is TGTGCCTGGAGGGTGACAGGGGGCCTAGAGACCCAGTACTTC. This translates into CAWRVTGGLETQYF. Complete variable domain (other parts from reference TRBV30 and TRBJ2-5): SQTIHQWPATLVQPVGSPLSLECTVEGTSNPNLYWYRQAAGRGLQLLFYSVGIGQISSEVPQNLSASRPQDRQFILSSKKLLLSDSGFYLCAWRVTGGLETQYFGPGTRLLVL.

This clonotype was seen once. A junction end diverges from the germline sequence, so it may reflect a read error. The V call is TRBV5-1, the J call TRBJ2-1, with a weak D call TRBD1 (6 bases). Germline loops: CDR1 SGHRS, CDR2 YFSETQ. The CDR3 totals 13 residues. The CDR3 nucleotides are TGTGCCAGCAGCCCACAAACAGGGTACGAGCAGTTCTTC. It codes for CASSPQTGYEQFF.

Notes on this clonotype: One junction end disagrees with the germline gene, perhaps due to a read error. The chain couples TRBV2 to TRBJ1-6; no reliable D call. Germline values: CDR1 SNHLY, CDR2 FYNNEI. The CDR3 runs to 13 residues. CDR3 region: CASTSTHNPPLHF. DNA for the CDR3: TGCGCCAGCACTTCGACGCACAATCCACCCCTCCACTTT.

V is TRBV6-2 or TRBV6-3 and J is TRBJ1-6; D perhaps matches TRBD1 (6 bases). Trimming took 2 bases from V and 13 from J, leaving 30 bases between them. This CDR3 spans 19 amino acids. Germline values: CDR1 MNHEY, CDR2 SVGEGT. The CDR3 DNA reads as TGTGCCAGCAGTTACGACCCGGGACACCGGTTGAACGGTTTTCCGCCCCTCCACTTT. It translates to CASSYDPGHRLNGFPPLHF.

This clonotype was seen repeatedly, ten times or more. The CDR3 reads CASSLAYGQTYGYTF. As DNA, the CDR3 is TGTGCCAGCAGCTTAGCGTACGGACAGACTTATGGCTACACCTTC. V and J are TRBV7-9 and TRBJ1-2; a weak D match, TRBD1 (6 bases). Germline V gene sequence: CDR1 SEHNR, CDR2 FQNEAQ (reference sequence). The V end was cut by 0 bases, the J end by 5 bases, with 13 bases between. The CDR3 has 15 amino acids.

V is TRBV5-5 and J is TRBJ2-6; 11 bases map to TRBD1. Unmatched junction bases numbered 5, after V lost 0 bases and J lost 0 bases. The CDR3 is 19 residues long. CDR1 is SGHKS, CDR2 YYEKEE, per germline (reference sequence). In DNA form, the CDR3 reads TGTGCCAGCAGCTTGGCCCCGGGACAGGGGGGCTCTGGGGCCAACGTCCTGACTTTC. It specifies CASSLAPGQGGSGANVLTF.

This clonotype has a handful of counts. The chain combines TRBV19 with TRBJ1-4; D uncertain. Germline CDR1 LNHDA, CDR2 SQIVND (reference sequence). This CDR3 contains 13 residues. V was shortened by 1 base and J by 3 bases, with 3 bases between the two germline ends. The CDR3 coding sequence is TGTGCCAGTAGTATAGGGGCTAATGAAAAACTGTTTTTT. This sequence encodes CASSIGANEKLFF. The full variable domain, rest sourced from reference TRBV19 and TRBJ1-4, is DGGITQSPKYLFRKEGQNVTLSCEQNLNHDAMYWYRQDPGQGLRLIYYSQIVNDFQKGDIAEGYSVSREKKESFPLTVTSAQKNPTAFYLCASSIGANEKLFFGSGTQLSVL.

This clonotype was picked up many times. This sequence joins TRBV20-1 and TRBJ1-1, with D possibly being TRBD1 (5 bases). This CDR3 region has 15 residues. From germline, CDR1 is DFQATT and CDR2 SNEGSKA (reference sequence). The germline V and J ends were trimmed by 1 base and 2 bases, with 14 bases remaining between them. The CDR3 loop is CSARGRRGFNTEAFF. The CDR3, as DNA: TGCAGTGCTAGAGGCCGACGGGGGTTCAACACTGAAGCTTTCTTT.

Many counts were recorded for this clonotype. The rearrangement uses TRBV2 and TRBJ1-5; 8 nucleotides align to TRBD1. The trim removed 7 bases at V and 6 bases at J, leaving 8 bases unmatched. The CDR3 extends over 14 amino acids. Per the germline V gene, CDR1 is SNHLY and CDR2 is FYNNEI. The CDR3 region is CASTPGQGGQPQHF. The CDR3 region has the DNA TGTGCCAGCACCCCCGGACAGGGCGGTCAGCCCCAGCATTTT.

Turning to this clonotype: Compared with germline, one end of the junction differs, possibly owing to a read error. The V call is TRBV7-7, the J call TRBJ1-4, with 7 bases matching TRBD1. This CDR3 spans 13 amino acids. Germline loops: CDR1 SSHAT, CDR2 FNYEAQ (reference sequence). The chain's CDR3 is CASSEQGSEKLFF. Written as DNA, the CDR3 is TGTGCTAGCAGCGAACAGGGGAGTGAAAAACTGTTTTTT.

This chain connects TRBV3-1 to TRBJ1-1, with D unresolved. V lost 4 bases and J lost 8, with 14 bases in between. This CDR3 comprises 13 residues. In germline, CDR1 is LGHDT, CDR2 YNNKEL (reference sequence). The CDR3 sequence is CASSPGGGLEAFF. The CDR3 nucleotides are TGTGCCAGCAGCCCTGGTGGAGGCCTAGAAGCTTTCTTT.

This clonotype was detected a few times. The chain joins TRBV28 to TRBJ1-1, with 8 bases aligning to TRBD1. CDR3 size: 15 residues. Germline assignment: CDR1 MDHEN and CDR2 SYDVKM. V shed 7 bases, J shed 3 bases, and the junction held 10 bases outside the gene matches. The CDR3 nucleotides read TGTGCCAGCATCCCTTCAGACAGGGGACACACTGAAGCTTTCTTT. Translation gives CASIPSDRGHTEAFF.

The chain recombines TRBV9 with TRBJ1-6; 10 bases line up with TRBD1. The CDR3 totals 16 residues. V was pared by 4 bases and J by 4 bases, with 5 bases of the junction left unmatched. From germline, CDR1 is SGDLS and CDR2 YYNGEE. The CDR3 protein is CASSSRDRGYNSPLHF. Written as DNA, the CDR3 is TGTGCCAGCAGCTCGAGGGACAGGGGTTATAATTCACCCCTCCACTTT.

A few counts support this clonotype. The chain couples TRBV18 to TRBJ2-3; D might be TRBD2 (5 bases). Germline V gives CDR1 KGHSH, CDR2 LQKENI. Trimming left V 2 bases short and J 2 bases short, with 8 bases between. This CDR3 spans 14 amino acids. CDR3 sequence (DNA): TGTGCCAGCTCACCAGCGGGCCCCACAGATACGCAGTATTTT. Translating gives CASSPAGPTDTQYF.